The present TCR beta chain was sequenced within a study of CD8+ T cells in alopecia areata. Study background: Treatment comprised oral tofacitinib, 5 to 10 mg twice daily, in treated patients. Treatment ran 6 to 18 months, with 6 months of follow-up afterward.

Whole-study results and caveats: Especially in alopecia totalis/universalis, lesional scalp showed greater clonality than normal scalp did. Many expanded lesional clones stayed in scalp and blood while on tofacitinib.

This clone occurred a few times. The antigen is undetermined. Treatment reported: oral pan-JAK inhibitor, 5-10 mg twice daily. The germline gives CDR1 SQVTM, CDR2 ANQGSEA. With 4 bases removed from V and 7 bases from J, the gap between germline ends came to 13 bases. The CDR3 runs to 12 residues. cDNA serving as the sequencing template came from extracted, reverse transcribed RNA. Assay used: immunoSEQ multiplex PCR; TCRdb lists only in-frame clones, some missing. The table includes 200,000 to 250,000 clones, more than 55% detected once. The chain joins TRBV29-1 to TRBJ1-2; D perhaps matches TRBD1 (5 bases). The clonotype comes from a human donor with alopecia areata. The sample consisted of CD4+ T cells sorted from blood, taken around week 42, from a patient treated with tofacitinib. This CDR3 is CSVVEGIGGYTF. The CDR3 DNA is TGCAGCGTTGTAGAGGGGATAGGTGGCTACACCTTC.